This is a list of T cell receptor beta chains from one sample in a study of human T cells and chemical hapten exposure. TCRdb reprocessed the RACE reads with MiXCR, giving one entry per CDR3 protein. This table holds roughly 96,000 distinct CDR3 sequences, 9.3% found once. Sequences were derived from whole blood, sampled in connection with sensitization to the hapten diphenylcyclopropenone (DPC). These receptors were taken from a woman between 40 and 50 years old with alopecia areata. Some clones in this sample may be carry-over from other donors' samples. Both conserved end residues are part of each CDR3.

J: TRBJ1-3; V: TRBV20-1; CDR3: CSARTPTENSGNTIYF
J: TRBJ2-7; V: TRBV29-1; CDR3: CSVGGSQYEQYF
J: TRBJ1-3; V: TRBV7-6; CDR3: CASSAGQGFSGNTIYF
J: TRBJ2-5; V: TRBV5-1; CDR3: CASSLSGTGYVETQYF
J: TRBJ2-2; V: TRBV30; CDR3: CAWNLLANTGELFF
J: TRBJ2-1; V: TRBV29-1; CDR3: CSVEEQKPDEQFF
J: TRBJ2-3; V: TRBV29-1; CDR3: CSVSTSPDTQYF
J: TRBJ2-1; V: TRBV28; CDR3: CASSILAGVQFF
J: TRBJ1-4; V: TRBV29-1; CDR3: CSVGEGGVTNEKLFF
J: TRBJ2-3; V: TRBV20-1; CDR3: CSARQGTDTQYF
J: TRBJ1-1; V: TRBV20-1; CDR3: CSIIRATEAFF
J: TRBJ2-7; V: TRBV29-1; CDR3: CSVEEKTGTPYEQYF
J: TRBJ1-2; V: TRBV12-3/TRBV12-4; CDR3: CASSFSGIGGYTF
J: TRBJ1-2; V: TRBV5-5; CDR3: CASSLGPRSDGYTF
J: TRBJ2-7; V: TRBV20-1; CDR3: CSASRRTPGSYEQYF
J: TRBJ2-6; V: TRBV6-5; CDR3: CASRGKQSPGANVLTF
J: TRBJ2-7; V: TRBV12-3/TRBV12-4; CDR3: CASSFGSRHGEQYF
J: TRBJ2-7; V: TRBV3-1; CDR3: CASSPRLAGGHQEQYF
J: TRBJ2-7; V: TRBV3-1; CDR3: CASSPRDSSYEQYF
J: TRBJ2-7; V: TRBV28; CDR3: CASSAPGTNHYEQYF
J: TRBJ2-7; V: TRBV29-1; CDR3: CSVVPGDRDYEQYF
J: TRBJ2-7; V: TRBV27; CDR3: CASIRVTYEQYF
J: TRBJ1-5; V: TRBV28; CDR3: CASSLYRGAQPQHF
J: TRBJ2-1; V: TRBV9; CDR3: CASSVVGTGAAGEQFF
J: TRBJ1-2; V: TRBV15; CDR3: CATSSPPSPLYGYTF
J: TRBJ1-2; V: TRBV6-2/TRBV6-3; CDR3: CATDTGTRYGYTF
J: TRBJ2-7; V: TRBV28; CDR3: CASSGLIRNYEQYF
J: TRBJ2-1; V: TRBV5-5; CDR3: CASSLEIISGFEQFF
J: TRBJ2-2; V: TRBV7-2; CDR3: CASTAPGPTTTGELFF
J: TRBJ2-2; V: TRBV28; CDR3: CASSFANTGELFF
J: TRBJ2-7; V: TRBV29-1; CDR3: CSVDRTYEQYF
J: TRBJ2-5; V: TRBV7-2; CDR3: CASSSHYRGTQYF
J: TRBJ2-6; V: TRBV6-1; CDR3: CASLSDSGANVLTF
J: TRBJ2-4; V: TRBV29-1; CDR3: CSVESGDIQYF
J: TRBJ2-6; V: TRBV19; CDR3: CASSDRDYAGANVLTF
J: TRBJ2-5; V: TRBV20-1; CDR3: CSARSGRVQETQYF
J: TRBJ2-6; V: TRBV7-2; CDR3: CASSANSSGANVLTF
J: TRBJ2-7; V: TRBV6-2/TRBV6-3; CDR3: CASSYSGDEQYF
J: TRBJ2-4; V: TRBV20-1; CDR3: CSARDSPGQALRDIQYF
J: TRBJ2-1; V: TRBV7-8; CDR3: CASSRASGSLYEQFF
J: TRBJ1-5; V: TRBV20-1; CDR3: CSATWGDQPQHF
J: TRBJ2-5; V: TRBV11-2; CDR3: CASSPARDYQETQYF
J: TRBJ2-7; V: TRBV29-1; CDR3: CSVVGQTPFYEQYF
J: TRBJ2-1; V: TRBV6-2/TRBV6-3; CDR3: CASFPGTSGSREQFF
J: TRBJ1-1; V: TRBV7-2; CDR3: CASSQTANTEAFF
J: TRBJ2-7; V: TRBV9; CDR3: CASSLSGTSVYEQYF
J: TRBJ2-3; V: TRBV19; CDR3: CATTGTGGDTQYF
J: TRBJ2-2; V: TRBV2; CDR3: CASTPLAGGRVGELFF
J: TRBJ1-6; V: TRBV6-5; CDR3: CASSYSATLSSYNSPLHF
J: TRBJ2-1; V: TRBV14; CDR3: CASSQSAGSYNEQFF
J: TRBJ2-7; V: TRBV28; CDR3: CASSSTGQGWNEQYF
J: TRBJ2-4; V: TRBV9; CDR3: CASSVLTGRSEAKNIQYF
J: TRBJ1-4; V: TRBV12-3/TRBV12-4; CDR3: CASSFLGSGYEKLFF
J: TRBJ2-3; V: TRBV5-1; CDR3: CASSLDRASDTQYF
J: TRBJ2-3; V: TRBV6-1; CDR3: CASGGGLAGTDTQYF
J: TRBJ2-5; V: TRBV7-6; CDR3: CASSLALLAGEETQYF